The 6 T cell receptor beta chains below all came from one sample that was sequenced in a study of cytomegalovirus exposure and HLA in healthy donors. Libraries were prepared by immunoSEQ multiplex PCR; TCRdb keeps only in-frame clonotypes and omits some of them. The table records 140,000 or so clones, 89% of them present only once. The material sequenced was PBMCs. The receptors were gathered from a woman younger than 30 in good health and CMV-seropositive.

V is TRBV5-1 and J is TRBJ2-7; 10 bases line up with TRBD1. In germline, CDR1 is SGHRS, CDR2 YFSETQ. V was pared by 0 bases and J by 4 bases, with 4 bases of the junction left unmatched. The CDR3 loop spans 15 amino acids. CDR3 nucleotide sequence: TGCGCCAGCAGCTTGGGACAGGGGGCCATTTACGAGCAGTACTTC. Its protein is CASSLGQGAIYEQYF. Looking up the rest from reference TRBV5-1 and TRBJ2-7 gives the full variable domain: KAGVTQTPRYLIKTRGQQVTLSCSPISGHRSVSWYQQTPGQGLQFLFEYFSETQRNKGNFPGRFSGRQFSNSRSEMNVSTLELGDSALYLCASSLGQGAIYEQYFGPGTRLTVT.

The chain carries TRBV9 and TRBJ2-7; possibly TRBD1 for D (5 bases). Trimming removed 4 bases at V and 2 bases at J, with 16 bases between. Germline CDR1 reads SGDLS; CDR2 reads YYNGEE. CDR3 length: 15 residues. CDR3 bases: TGTGCCAGCAGCCTAGAGGACATCCCGCCCTACGAGCAGTACTTC. It codes for CASSLEDIPPYEQYF.

The V gene is TRBV5-1, the J gene TRBJ2-7; D perhaps matches TRBD1 (6 bases). CDR1 is SGHRS, CDR2 YFSETQ, per germline. Trimming shortened V by 4 bases and J by 4 bases, and 9 bases separated the two germline ends. The CDR3 sequence is 12 residues long. This CDR3 reads CASSVQGYEQYF. The CDR3 coding sequence is TGCGCCAGCAGCGTACAGGGTTACGAGCAGTACTTC.

V and J are TRBV29-1 and TRBJ1-2; 7 nucleotides align to TRBD1. There are 12 residues in the CDR3. V dropped 6 bases and J dropped 6; count of bases not matched to a gene: 7. CDR1 is SQVTM and CDR2 is ANQGSEA in the germline V gene. The CDR3 spells CSVRQGLDGYTF. The DNA of the CDR3 is TGCAGCGTCCGACAGGGTCTCGATGGCTACACCTTC.

This chain joins TRBV2 and TRBJ2-7, with D possibly matching TRBD2 (6 bases). V gave up 7 bases and J gave up 1 base, with 11 bases separating them. CDR1 and CDR2 (germline): SNHLY, FYNNEI. This CDR3 spans 13 amino acids. This CDR3 is CASMLGGSYEQYF. As DNA, the CDR3 is TGTGCCAGCATGTTGGGGGGTTCCTACGAGCAGTACTTC.

The chain joins TRBV27 to TRBJ2-3; maybe TRBD1 (6 bases). Germline values: CDR1 MNHEY, CDR2 SMNVEV (reference sequence). The CDR3 length is 14 residues. V dropped 5 bases and J dropped 4 bases, with 13 bases sitting between them. The CDR3 DNA is TGTGCCAGCAGTATTCATTACAGGGCAGATACGCAGTATTTT. Its translation is CASSIHYRADTQYF.